This T cell receptor (beta chain) was captured by sequencing in a study of OX40 agonist ivuxolimab in advanced cancers. General notes on the study: Ivuxolimab was a fully human IgG2 agonistic monoclonal antibody targeting the costimulatory receptor OX40 (CD134). Intravenous ivuxolimab was administered to patients every 2 weeks at six dose levels: 0.01, 0.1, 0.3, 1.5, 3 and 10 mg/kg. Of the approximately 54 dose-escalation patients, hepatocellular carcinoma was present in roughly 19, melanoma in approximately 15, renal cell carcinoma in 9 and head and neck cancer in 9. The dose-escalation cohort was 82.7% male with a mean age of about 54 years, ranging from roughly 20 to 80. Prior anti-PD-1, anti-PD-L1 or anti-CTLA-4 therapy was permitted, and 30% to 50% of dose-escalation patients had received checkpoint inhibitors. Partial responses occurred in three dose-escalation patients: two with cutaneous melanoma and one with hepatocellular carcinoma. Peripheral TCRbeta sequencing aimed to test whether ivuxolimab altered TCR sequence diversity and caused clonal T-cell expansion. The paper covers the monotherapy dose-escalation part of the phase I ivuxolimab trial, which included N ≈ 54 patients.

The CDR3 runs 14 amino acids, cysteine and phenylalanine included. Only the CDR3 portion is preserved as DNA: 42 bases, with reading frame beginning at the first base. CDR1 is given as SQVTM and CDR2 as ANQGSEA, both from the germline V gene. V and J are truncated by 5 bases and 6 bases respectively, leaving an intervening sequence of 16 bases. Patients with autoimmune disease history or receiving systemic immunosuppression were excluded from the trial. Peripheral blood for TCR sequencing was collected from all dose cohorts at baseline, on cycle 4 day 1, and on cycle 7 day 1. Samples came from an open-label, multicenter, first-in-human phase I dose-escalation trial of ivuxolimab. Adults with locally advanced or metastatic head and neck squamous cell, hepatocellular, melanoma or renal cell carcinoma were enrolled in the trial. Before TCR sequencing, CD4+ T cells and CD8+ T cells were sorted from peripheral blood as separate populations.

General findings and caveats noted by the study authors: Low levels of normalized T-cell clonal expansion were also seen in some patients who did not respond. Partial responders in the 0.1-3.0 mg/kg groups had among the lowest normalized peripheral clonal expansion, especially among CD8+ T cells. Clonal expansion of both CD4+ and CD8+ blood T cells was observed from baseline to week 6 at doses 0.1 to 3.0 mg/kg. After ivuxolimab, expanded clones were on average more numerous among CD8+ T cells than among CD4+ T cells. The antigen specificity of the peripheral T cells that underwent clonal expansion was not determined.

Details on this clone: Its antigen is not yet known. No much larger clone is present one base from it, and per-base qualities are unavailable.

Genomic DNA was isolated from the sorted cells so that the TCRbeta CDR3 region could be sequenced. The immunoSEQ Assay was used to sequence the TCRbeta CDR3 regions. TCRdb mirrors the immuneACCESS table, restricted to in-frame sequences. Some clones are absent from its copies; in checked studies, under half trace to an unresolved V gene, and the reason for the others is unknown. Within this sample are about 72,000 clones, with around 90% of them counted one time only. The ten biggest clones cover under 1.5% of the sample. The sequence derives from an adult with an advanced solid tumor such as melanoma, head and neck, liver or kidney cancer. Sequenced here: CD4+ or CD8+ T cells sorted from blood, sampled in a trial of the OX40 agonist ivuxolimab. The sequence joins TRBV29-1 to TRBJ1-4, with the identity of the D gene unclear. The DNA sequence is given as TGCAGCGTTTCGTTAGGGCGTCGAGATGAAAAACTGTTTTTT. This sequence encodes CSVSLGRRDEKLFF.